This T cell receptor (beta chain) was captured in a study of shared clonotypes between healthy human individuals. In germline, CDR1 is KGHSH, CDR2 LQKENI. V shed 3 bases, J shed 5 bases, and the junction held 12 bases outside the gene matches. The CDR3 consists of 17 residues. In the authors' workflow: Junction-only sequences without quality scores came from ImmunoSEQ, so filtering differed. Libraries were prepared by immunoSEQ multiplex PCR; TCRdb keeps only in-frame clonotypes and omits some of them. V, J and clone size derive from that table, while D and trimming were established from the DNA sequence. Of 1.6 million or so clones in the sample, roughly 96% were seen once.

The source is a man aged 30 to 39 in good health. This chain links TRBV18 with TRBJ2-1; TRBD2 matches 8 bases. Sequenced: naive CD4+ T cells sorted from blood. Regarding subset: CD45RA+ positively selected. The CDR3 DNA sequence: TGTGCCAGCTCACCTATAATACTAGCGGATAGACACAATGAGCAGTTCTTC. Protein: CASSPIILADRHNEQFF. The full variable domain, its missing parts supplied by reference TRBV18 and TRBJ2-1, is NAGVMQNPRHLVRRRGQEARLRCSPMKGHSHVYWYRQLPEEGLKFMVYLQKENIIDESGMPKERFSAEFPKEGPSILRIQQVVRGDSAAYFCASSPIILADRHNEQFFGPGTRLTVL.